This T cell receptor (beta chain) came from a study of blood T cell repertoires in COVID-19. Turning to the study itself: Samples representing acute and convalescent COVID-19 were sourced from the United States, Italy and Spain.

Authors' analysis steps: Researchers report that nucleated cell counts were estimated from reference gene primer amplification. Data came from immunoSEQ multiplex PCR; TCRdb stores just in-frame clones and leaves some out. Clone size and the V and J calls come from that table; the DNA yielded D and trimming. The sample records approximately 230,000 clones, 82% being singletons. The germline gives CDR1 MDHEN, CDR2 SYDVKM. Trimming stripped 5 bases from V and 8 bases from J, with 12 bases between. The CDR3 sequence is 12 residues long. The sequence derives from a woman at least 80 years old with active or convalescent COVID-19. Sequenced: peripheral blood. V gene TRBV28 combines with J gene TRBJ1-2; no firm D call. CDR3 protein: CASSPVAGGYTF. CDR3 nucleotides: TGTGCCAGCAGTCCCGTAGCCGGGGGCTACACCTTC.